This TCR beta chain was identified during a study of somatic mutations in cytotoxic T cells in rheumatoid arthritis (dated by TCRdb to 2016 to 2017). For the wider study: Before any treatment started and right after they were diagnosed, patients gave peripheral blood samples (about 27 ml EDTA). A FACSAria II or Sony SH800 was used to flow-sort some V beta antibody-stained T-cell populations at nearly 100% purity, and TCRB sequencing was also done on sorted V beta1+ cells. In newly diagnosed rheumatoid arthritis without treatment, the study examined if expanded CD8+ T-cell clones harbor somatic mutations, relying on TCRB deep sequencing to characterize clonality. TCRB deep sequencing covered 50 to 75 patients with rheumatoid arthritis along with 15 to 20 healthy controls. Patients and controls did not essentially differ in median age, which was nearly identical between the groups. The full study reports these points: In patients, CD8+ clonality rose with age (Spearman r ≈ 0.49), which was not the case in healthy controls. Rheumatoid arthritis patients and age-matched healthy controls did not significantly differ in CD8+ T-cell clonality. In about an eighth of the roughly 65 patients, more than 20% of CD8+ cells belonged to the largest CD8+ clone, while several identical CD8+ TCRB sequences were shared between blood and synovial fluid. The antigen targets of the expanded CD8+ clones were unknown, and absence from virus-specific databases did not rule out viral specificity. The slight TRBV07 underrepresentation in patients was not adjusted for multiple comparisons.

The germline V gene specifies SQVTM as CDR1 and ANQGSEA as CDR2. The germline ends are 17 bases apart after V is trimmed by 0 bases and J by 8 bases. The CDR3 numbers 15 residues from cysteine through phenylalanine. Of the read, only the CDR3 DNA is kept; its 45 bases are in frame from base 1. CD4+ and CD8+ cells were isolated by positive magnetic bead selection on an AutoMACS, and purity was checked by flow cytometry. Initial screening for clonal expansions relied on flow cytometry with a TCR V beta antibody panel, after which sorted CD8+ fractions underwent TCRB deep sequencing for characterization. Peripheral blood mononuclear cells were obtained using density gradient separation with Ficoll-Paque PLUS. DNA was extracted from CD4-enriched, CD8-enriched or PBMC samples with Nucleospin Tissue or Tissue XS kits and quantified with a Qubit 2.0 fluorometer. In the case of this clone: Which antigen it targets is not known. Base-call qualities are not available, and no considerably larger clone is one nucleotide away.

Genomic DNA underwent TCRB CDR3 sequencing using the immunoSEQ assay. For the original study's pipeline: Patient CD8+ clones larger than 1% were compared against published virus-specific TCRB sequences, and only a few matched. Nothing other than productive TCRB rearrangements was included in the analyses. Clonality was expressed as a Shannon entropy-based productive clonality index, with each clone defined by a unique TCRB CDR3 sequence. To calculate repertoire overlap between two samples, the template counts of each clone were considered relative to each sample's total templates. A correlation with a Spearman r of roughly 0.61 was found between V-gene usage by flow cytometry and V-gene usage by TCRB sequencing. As stored in TCRdb, this immuneACCESS dataset retains in-frame rearrangements with V and J assigned. A fraction of the clones does not appear; measured against another copy, unresolved V genes explain less than half of the discrepancy, and the remainder lacks a known reason. Clone size and the V and J calls come from that table; the DNA yielded D and trimming. The sample table contains fewer than 14,000 clones; only one count was recorded for 70% to 85% of them. Approximately 33% of the sample is held by the ten biggest clonotypes.

This TCR was sampled from an adult with rheumatoid arthritis. The rearranged segments are TRBV29-1 and TRBJ2-1; possibly the D gene is TRBD2, per 6 matching bases. The source material was CD8+ T cells sorted from blood. The CDR3 here reads CSVEDGGTPRDEQFF. At the DNA level, the sequence is TGCAGCGTTGAAGATGGGGGGACTCCAAGGGATGAGCAGTTCTTC.